What follows describes a single TCR beta chain. Its antigen is unidentified. This specimen comes from a study of cytomegalovirus exposure and HLA in healthy donors. Study background: A subsequent analysis reported that the 120 or so validation repertoires were produced on the same platform that had also been used for the approximately 710 first-cohort repertoires. Study-wide results and caveats: In vitro, a few CMV-associated chains proved specific for CMV antigens. Rare sequences made up most TCRs, while some public TCRs were found in many donors.

Clones were sequenced by immunoSEQ multiplex PCR, and TCRdb holds only the in-frame ones, with some missing. Seen here are about 140,000 clones, 90% to 95% observed once, and the top ten hold approximately 0.7%. Sequenced material: PBMCs. The receptor was isolated from a man aged 18 to 30 in good health and CMV-seronegative.

Here the CDR3 DNA reads TGCGCCAGCAGCCAGTCCCGGGACAACCGCCTTAATGAAAAACTGTTTTTT. This encodes CASSQSRDNRLNEKLFF. The chain employs TRBV4-3 and TRBJ1-4; possibly TRBD1 for D (6 bases). Trimming left V 3 bases short and J 4 bases short, with 18 bases between. CDR1 and CDR2 (germline): LGHNA, YSLEER. This CDR3 has 17 residues.